The clone carrying this TCR beta chain has just one count. The antigen remains undetermined. Profiling relied on immunoSEQ multiplex PCR, and the TCRdb table lists in-frame clones only, not all of them. The table has 150,000 to 200,000 clones, 81% seen once; the top ten hold 1% to 1.5%. The V gene end was trimmed by 4 bases and the J gene end by 3 bases; junction bases not matched to a gene: 6. This CDR3 is built from 14 residues. Germline V gene data show CDR1 as SGHRS and CDR2 as YFSETQ. The source of the sample is a study of cytomegalovirus exposure and HLA in healthy donors. Study background: A later analysis reported the same platform for the 110 or so validation repertoires and the 650 to 750 first-cohort repertoires.

Study observations and caveats: Specificity for CMV antigens was confirmed in vitro for a few of the CMV-associated chains. It was found in a later analysis that first-cohort TCR clusters tended to co-occur in the approximately 130 validation repertoires. The listing of about 150 TCR beta chains classed them as cytomegalovirus-associated.

The receptor was isolated from a woman under 40 in good health and CMV-seronegative. The rearrangement uses TRBV5-1 and TRBJ2-7; 8 nucleotides match TRBD2. The sample was PBMCs. The DNA for the CDR3 is TGCGCCAGCAGCCGCGGGGGGAGCGGCTACGAGCAGTACTTC. This gives the protein CASSRGGSGYEQYF. Variable domain in full (rest from reference TRBV5-1 and TRBJ2-7): KAGVTQTPRYLIKTRGQQVTLSCSPISGHRSVSWYQQTPGQGLQFLFEYFSETQRNKGNFPGRFSGRQFSNSRSEMNVSTLELGDSALYLCASSRGGSGYEQYFGPGTRLTVT.